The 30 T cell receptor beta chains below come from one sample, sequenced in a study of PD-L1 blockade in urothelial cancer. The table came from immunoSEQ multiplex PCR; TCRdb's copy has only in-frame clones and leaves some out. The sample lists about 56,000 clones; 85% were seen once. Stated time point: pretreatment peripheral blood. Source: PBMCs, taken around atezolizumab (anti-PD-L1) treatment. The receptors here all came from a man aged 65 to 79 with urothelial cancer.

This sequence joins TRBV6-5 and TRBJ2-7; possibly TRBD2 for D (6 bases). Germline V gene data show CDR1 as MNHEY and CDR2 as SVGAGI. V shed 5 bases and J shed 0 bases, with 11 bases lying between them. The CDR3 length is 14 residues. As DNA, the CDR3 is TGTGCCAGCAGTAACGACGGGAGCTCCTACGAGCAGTACTTC. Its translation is CASSNDGSSYEQYF.

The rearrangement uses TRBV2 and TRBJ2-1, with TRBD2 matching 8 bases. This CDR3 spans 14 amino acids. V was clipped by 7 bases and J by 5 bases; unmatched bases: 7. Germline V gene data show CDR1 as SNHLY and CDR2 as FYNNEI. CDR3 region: CASTWLAGHNEQFF. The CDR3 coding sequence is TGTGCCAGCACCTGGCTAGCGGGTCACAATGAGCAGTTCTTC.

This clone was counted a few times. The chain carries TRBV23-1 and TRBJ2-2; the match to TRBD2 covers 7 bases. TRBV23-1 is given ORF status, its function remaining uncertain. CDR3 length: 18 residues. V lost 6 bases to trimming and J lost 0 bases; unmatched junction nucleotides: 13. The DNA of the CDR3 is TGCGCCAGCAGCCAACCGATGGGGGGGGAAACGAACACCGGGGAGCTGTTTTTT. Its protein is CASSQPMGGETNTGELFF.

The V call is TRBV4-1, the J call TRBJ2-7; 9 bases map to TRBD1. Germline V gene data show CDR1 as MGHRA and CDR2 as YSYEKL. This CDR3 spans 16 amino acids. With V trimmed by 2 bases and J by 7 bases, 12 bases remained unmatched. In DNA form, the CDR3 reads TGCGCCAGCAGCCAAAACCGGGGGACAGGGATCGAAGAGCAGTACTTC. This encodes CASSQNRGTGIEEQYF.

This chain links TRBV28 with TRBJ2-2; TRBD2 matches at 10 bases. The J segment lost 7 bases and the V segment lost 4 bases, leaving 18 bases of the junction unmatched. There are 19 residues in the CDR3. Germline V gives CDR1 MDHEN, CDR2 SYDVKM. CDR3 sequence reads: CASSSSLVSSGSKGGELFF. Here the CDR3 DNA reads TGTGCCAGCAGTTCCTCTTTAGTCTCTAGCGGGAGTAAGGGCGGGGAGCTGTTTTTT.

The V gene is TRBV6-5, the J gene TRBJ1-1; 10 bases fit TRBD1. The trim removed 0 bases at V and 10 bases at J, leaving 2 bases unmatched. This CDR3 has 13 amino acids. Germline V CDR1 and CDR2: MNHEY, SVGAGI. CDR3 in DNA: TGTGCCAGCAGTTACTCAGGACAGGGGGGAGCTTTCTTT. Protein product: CASSYSGQGGAFF.

CDR3 coding DNA: TGTGCCAGCAGCCTCACTAGCGGAGGCCAAGAGACCCAGTACTTC. Amino acids: CASSLTSGGQETQYF. This sequence joins TRBV5-4 and TRBJ2-5; 8 bases are shared with TRBD2. Per the germline V gene, CDR1 is SGHNT and CDR2 is YYREEE (reference sequence). The CDR3 spans 15 residues. With 4 bases clipped from V and 1 base from J, the junction kept 6 bases outside the gene matches.

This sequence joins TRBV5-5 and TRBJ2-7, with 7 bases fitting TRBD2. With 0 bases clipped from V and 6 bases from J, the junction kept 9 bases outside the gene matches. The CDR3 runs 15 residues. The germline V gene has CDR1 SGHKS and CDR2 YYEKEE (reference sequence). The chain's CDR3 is CASSLEASGGREQYF. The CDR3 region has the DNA TGTGCCAGCAGCTTGGAGGCTAGCGGTGGTCGCGAGCAGTACTTC. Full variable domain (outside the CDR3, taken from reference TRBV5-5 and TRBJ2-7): DAGVTQSPTHLIKTRGQQVTLRCSPISGHKSVSWYQQVLGQGPQFIFQYYEKEERGRGNFPDRFSARQFPNYSSELNVNALLLGDSALYLCASSLEASGGREQYFGPGTRLTVT.

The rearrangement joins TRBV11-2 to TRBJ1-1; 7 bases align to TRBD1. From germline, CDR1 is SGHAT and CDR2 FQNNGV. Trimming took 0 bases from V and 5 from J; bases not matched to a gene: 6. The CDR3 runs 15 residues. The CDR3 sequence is CASSLEAGGGTEAFF. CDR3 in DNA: TGTGCCAGCAGCTTAGAGGCAGGGGGAGGTACTGAAGCTTTCTTT.

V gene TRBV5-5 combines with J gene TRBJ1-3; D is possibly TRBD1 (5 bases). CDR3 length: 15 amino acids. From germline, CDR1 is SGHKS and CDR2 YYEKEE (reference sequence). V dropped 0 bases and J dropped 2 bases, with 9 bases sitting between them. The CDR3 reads CASSLGGSAGNTIYF. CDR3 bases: TGTGCCAGCAGCTTGGGGGGCTCGGCTGGAAACACCATATATTTT.

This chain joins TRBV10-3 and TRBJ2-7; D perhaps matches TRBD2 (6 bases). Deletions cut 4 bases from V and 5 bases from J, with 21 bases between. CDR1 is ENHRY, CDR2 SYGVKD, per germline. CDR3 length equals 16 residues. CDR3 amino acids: CAISGRGSGSVNEQYF. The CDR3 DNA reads TGTGCCATCAGTGGGAGAGGGTCCGGGAGCGTCAACGAGCAGTACTTC.

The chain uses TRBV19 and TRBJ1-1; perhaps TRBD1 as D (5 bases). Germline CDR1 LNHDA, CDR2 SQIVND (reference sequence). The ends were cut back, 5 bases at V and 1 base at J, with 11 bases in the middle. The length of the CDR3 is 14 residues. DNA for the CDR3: TGTGCCAGTAGTTACTATCAGGGGAACACTGAAGCTTTCTTT. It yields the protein CASSYYQGNTEAFF.

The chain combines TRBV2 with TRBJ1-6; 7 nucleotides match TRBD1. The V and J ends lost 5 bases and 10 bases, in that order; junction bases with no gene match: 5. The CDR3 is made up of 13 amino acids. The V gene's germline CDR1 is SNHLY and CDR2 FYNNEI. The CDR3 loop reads CASSTGVRSPLHF. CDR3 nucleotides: TGTGCCAGCAGTACAGGGGTAAGGTCACCCCTCCACTTT. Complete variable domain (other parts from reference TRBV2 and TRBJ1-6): EPEVTQTPSHQVTQMGQEVILRCVPISNHLYFYWYRQILGQKVEFLVSFYNNEISEKSEIFDDQFSVERPDGSNFTLKIRSTKLEDSAMYFCASSTGVRSPLHFGNGTRLTVT.

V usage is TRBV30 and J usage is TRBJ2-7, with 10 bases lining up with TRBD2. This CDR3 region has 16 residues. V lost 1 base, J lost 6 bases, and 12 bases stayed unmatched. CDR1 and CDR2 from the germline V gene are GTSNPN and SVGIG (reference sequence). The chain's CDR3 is CAWSAAGGPLLGEQYF. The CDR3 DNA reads TGTGCCTGGAGTGCAGCGGGAGGGCCATTACTAGGCGAGCAGTACTTC.

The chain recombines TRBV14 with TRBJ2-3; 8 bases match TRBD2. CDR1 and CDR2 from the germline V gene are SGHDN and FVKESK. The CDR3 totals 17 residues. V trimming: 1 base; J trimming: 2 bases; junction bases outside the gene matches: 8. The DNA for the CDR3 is TGTGCCAGCAGCCAAGGGTGGGGACTAGGCACCACAGATACGCAGTATTTT. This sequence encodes CASSQGWGLGTTDTQYF.

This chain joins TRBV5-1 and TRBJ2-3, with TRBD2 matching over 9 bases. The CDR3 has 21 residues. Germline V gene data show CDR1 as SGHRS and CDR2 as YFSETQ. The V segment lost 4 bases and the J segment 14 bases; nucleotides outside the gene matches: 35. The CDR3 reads CASSPRYNNVSGRFEHRYAYF. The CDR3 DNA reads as TGCGCCAGCAGCCCCCGATATAATAATGTTAGCGGGAGATTCGAACACAGATACGCGTATTTT.

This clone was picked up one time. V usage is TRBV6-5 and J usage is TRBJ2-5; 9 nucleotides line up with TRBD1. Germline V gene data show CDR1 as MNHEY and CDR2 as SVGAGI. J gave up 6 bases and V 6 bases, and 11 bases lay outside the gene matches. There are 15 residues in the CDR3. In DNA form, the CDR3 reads TGTGCCAGCAGCCCCGACAGGGGGAGGGGAAAGACCCAGTACTTC. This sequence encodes CASSPDRGRGKTQYF.

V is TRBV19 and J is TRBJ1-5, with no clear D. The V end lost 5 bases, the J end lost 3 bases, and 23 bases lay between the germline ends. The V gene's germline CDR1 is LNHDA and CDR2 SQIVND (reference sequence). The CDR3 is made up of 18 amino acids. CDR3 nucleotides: TGTGCCAGTAGTCCCCTGTCTTTCTACAGCCTACTCAATCAGCCCCAGCATTTT. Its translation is CASSPLSFYSLLNQPQHF. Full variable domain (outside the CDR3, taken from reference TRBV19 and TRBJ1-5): DGGITQSPKYLFRKEGQNVTLSCEQNLNHDAMYWYRQDPGQGLRLIYYSQIVNDFQKGDIAEGYSVSREKKESFPLTVTSAQKNPTAFYLCASSPLSFYSLLNQPQHFGDGTRLSIL.

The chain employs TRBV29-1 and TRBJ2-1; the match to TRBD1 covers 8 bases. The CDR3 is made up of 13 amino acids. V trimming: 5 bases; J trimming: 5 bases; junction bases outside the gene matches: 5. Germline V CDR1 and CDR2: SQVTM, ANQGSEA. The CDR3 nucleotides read TGCAGCGTTCCGGACAGGGTAGACAATGAGCAGTTCTTC. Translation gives CSVPDRVDNEQFF.

DNA for the CDR3: TGCGCCAGCAGCTTAGGACAGAAGATCGACCAAGAGACCCAGTACTTC. It is translated as CASSLGQKIDQETQYF. This chain joins TRBV5-1 and TRBJ2-5; D possibly corresponds to TRBD1 (6 bases). CDR3 length equals 16 residues. The V gene lost 2 bases and the J gene lost 0 bases, with 14 bases spanning the gap. Germline V gives CDR1 SGHRS, CDR2 YFSETQ. The variable domain in full, completed from reference TRBV5-1 and TRBJ2-5, reads KAGVTQTPRYLIKTRGQQVTLSCSPISGHRSVSWYQQTPGQGLQFLFEYFSETQRNKGNFPGRFSGRQFSNSRSEMNVSTLELGDSALYLCASSLGQKIDQETQYFGPGTRLLVL.

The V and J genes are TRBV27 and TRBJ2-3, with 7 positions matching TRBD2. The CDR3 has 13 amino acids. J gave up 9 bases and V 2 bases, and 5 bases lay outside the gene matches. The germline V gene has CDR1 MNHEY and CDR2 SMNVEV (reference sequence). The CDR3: CASSLTVRGTQYF. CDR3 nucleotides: TGTGCCAGCAGTTTAACGGTGCGGGGGACGCAGTATTTT.

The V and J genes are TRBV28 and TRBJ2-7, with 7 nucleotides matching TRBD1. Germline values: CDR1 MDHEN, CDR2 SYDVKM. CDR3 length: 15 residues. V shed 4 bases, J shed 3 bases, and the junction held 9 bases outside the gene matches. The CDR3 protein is CASSSSQGLGYEQYF. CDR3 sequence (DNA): TGTGCCAGCAGTTCCTCACAGGGGCTCGGCTACGAGCAGTACTTC.

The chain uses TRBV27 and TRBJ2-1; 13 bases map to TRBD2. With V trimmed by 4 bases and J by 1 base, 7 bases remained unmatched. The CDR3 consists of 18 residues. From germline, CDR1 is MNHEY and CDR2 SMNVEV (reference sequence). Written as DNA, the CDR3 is TGTGCCAGCAGTTCGCGGACTAGCGGGAGTCGGTCCTACAATGAGCAGTTCTTC. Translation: CASSSRTSGSRSYNEQFF.

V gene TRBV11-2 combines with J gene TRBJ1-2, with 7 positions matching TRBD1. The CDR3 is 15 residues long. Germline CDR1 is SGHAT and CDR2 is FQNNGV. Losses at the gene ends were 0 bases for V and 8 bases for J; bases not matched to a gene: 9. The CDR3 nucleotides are TGTGCCAGCAGCTTAGATAGGTCAGGGACAGAGGGCTACACCTTC. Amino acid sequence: CASSLDRSGTEGYTF.

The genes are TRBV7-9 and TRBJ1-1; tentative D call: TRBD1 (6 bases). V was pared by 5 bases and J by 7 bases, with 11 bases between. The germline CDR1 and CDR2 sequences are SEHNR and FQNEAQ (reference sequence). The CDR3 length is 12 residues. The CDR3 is CASSPRGIEAFF. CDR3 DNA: TGTGCCAGCAGCCCCAGGGGCATTGAAGCTTTCTTT.

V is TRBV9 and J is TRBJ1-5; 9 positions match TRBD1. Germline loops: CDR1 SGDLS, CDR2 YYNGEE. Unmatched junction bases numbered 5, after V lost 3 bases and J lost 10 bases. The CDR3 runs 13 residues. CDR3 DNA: TGTGCCAGCAGCGCGGGACAGGGCGGTCCCCAGCATTTT. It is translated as CASSAGQGGPQHF.

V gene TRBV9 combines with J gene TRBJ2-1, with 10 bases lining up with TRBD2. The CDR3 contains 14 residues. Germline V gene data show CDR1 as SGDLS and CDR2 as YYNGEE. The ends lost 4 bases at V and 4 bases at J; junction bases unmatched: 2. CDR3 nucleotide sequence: TGTGCCAGCAGCCCGACTAGCGGGTACAATGAGCAGTTCTTC. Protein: CASSPTSGYNEQFF.

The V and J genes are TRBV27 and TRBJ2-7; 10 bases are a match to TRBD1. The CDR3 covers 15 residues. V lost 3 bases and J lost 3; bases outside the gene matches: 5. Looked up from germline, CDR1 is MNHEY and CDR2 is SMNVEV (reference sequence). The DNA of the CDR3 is TGTGCCAGCAGTTTCTCGACAGGGGGCATCTACGAGCAGTACTTC. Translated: CASSFSTGGIYEQYF.

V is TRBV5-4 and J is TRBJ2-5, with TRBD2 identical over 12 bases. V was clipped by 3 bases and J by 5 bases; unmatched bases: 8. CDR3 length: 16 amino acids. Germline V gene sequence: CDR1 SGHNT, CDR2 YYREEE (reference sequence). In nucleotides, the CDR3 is TGTGCCAGCAGCTACGGACTAGCGGGATTACGGGAGACCCAGTACTTC. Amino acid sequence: CASSYGLAGLRETQYF. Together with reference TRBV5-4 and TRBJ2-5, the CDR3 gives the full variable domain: ETGVTQSPTHLIKTRGQQVTLRCSSQSGHNTVSWYQQALGQGPQFIFQYYREEENGRGNFPPRFSGLQFPNYSSELNVNALELDDSALYLCASSYGLAGLRETQYFGPGTRLLVL.

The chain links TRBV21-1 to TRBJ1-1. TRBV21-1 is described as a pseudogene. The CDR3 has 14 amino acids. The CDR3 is CASSKRRGQTEAFF. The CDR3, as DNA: TGTGCCAGCAGCAAACGGAGGGGTCAAACTGAAGCTTTCTTT.